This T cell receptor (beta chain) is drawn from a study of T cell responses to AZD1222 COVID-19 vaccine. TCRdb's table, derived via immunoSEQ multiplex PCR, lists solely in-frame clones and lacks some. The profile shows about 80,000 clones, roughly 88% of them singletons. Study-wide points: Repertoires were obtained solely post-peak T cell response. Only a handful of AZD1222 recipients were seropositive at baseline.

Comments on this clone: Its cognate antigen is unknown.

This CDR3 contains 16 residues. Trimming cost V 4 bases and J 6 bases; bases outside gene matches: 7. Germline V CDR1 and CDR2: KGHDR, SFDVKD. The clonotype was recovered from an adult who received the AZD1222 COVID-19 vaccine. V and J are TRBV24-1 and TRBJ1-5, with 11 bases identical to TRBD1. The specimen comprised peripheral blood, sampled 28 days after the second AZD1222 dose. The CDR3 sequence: CATSDTDRGRRQPQHF. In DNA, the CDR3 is TGTGCCACCAGTGACACGGACAGGGGGCGACGTCAGCCCCAGCATTTT.